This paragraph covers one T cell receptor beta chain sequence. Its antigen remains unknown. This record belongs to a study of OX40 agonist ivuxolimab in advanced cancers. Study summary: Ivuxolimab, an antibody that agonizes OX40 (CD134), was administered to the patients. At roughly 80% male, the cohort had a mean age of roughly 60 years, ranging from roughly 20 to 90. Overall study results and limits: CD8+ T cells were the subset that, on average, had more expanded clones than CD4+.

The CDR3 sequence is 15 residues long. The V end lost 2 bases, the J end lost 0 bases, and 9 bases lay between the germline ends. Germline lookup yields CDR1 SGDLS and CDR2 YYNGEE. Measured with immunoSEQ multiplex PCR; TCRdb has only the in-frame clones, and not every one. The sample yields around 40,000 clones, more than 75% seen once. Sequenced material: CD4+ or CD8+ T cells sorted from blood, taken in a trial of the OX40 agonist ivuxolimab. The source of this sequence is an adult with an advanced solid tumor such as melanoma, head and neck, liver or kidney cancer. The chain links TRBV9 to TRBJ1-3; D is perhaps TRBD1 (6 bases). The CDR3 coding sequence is TGTGCCAGCAGCGTTGGGGGGCTCTCTGGAAACACCATATATTTT. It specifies CASSVGGLSGNTIYF.